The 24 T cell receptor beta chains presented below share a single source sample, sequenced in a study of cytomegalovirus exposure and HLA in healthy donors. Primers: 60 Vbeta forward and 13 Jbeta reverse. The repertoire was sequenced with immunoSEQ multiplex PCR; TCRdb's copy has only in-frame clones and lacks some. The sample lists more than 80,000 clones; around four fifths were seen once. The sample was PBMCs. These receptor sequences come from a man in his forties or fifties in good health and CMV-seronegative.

DNA of the CDR3: TGTGCCAGTAGTGGTACTTTCCTACTTGAGCAGTTCTTC. It translates to CASSGTFLLEQFF. The rearrangement joins TRBV19 to TRBJ2-1; D gene unclear. V was clipped by 5 bases and J by 9 bases, with 14 bases between them. CDR1 is LNHDA and CDR2 is SQIVND in the germline V gene (reference sequence). The CDR3 is 13 amino acids.

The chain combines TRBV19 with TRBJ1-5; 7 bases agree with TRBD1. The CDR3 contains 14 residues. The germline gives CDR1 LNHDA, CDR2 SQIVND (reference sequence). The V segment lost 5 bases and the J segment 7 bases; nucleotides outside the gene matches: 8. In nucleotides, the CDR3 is TGTGCCAGTAGTCCACGACAGGGAAGGCAGCCCCAGCATTTT. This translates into CASSPRQGRQPQHF.

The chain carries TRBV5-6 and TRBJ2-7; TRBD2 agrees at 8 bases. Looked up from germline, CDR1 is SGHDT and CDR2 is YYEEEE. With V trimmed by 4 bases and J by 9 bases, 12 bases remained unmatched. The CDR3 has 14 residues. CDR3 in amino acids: CASSPWTGAGGQYV. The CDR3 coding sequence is TGTGCCAGCAGCCCCTGGACGGGGGCGGGAGGGCAGTACGTC.

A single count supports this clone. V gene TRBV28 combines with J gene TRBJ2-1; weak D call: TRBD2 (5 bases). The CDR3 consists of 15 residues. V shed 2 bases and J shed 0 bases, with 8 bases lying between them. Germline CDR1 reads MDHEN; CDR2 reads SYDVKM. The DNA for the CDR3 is TGTGCCAGCAGTTTAGCGGGCAGCTCCTACAATGAGCAGTTCTTC. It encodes CASSLAGSSYNEQFF.

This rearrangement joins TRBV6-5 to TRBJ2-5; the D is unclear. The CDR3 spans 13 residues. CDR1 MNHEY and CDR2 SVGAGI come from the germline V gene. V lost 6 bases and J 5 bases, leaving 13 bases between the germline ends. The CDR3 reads CASRQVIQETQYF. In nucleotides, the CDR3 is TGTGCCAGCAGGCAGGTTATACAGGAGACCCAGTACTTC.

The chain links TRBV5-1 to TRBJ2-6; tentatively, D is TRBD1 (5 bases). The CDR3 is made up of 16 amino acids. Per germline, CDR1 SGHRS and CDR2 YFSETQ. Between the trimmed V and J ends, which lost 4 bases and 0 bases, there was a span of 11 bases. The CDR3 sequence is CASSVDSFSGANVLTF. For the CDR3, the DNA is TGCGCCAGCAGCGTAGACAGCTTCTCTGGGGCCAACGTCCTGACTTTC. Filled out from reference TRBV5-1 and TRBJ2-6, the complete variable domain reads KAGVTQTPRYLIKTRGQQVTLSCSPISGHRSVSWYQQTPGQGLQFLFEYFSETQRNKGNFPGRFSGRQFSNSRSEMNVSTLELGDSALYLCASSVDSFSGANVLTFGAGSRLTVL.

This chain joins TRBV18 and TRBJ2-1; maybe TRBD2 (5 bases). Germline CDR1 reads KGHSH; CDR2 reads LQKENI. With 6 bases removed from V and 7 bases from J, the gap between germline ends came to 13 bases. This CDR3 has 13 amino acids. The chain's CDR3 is CASSETGNNEQFF. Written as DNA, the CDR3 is TGTGCCAGCTCCGAGACCGGGAATAATGAGCAGTTCTTC. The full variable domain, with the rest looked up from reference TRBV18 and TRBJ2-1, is NAGVMQNPRHLVRRRGQEARLRCSPMKGHSHVYWYRQLPEEGLKFMVYLQKENIIDESGMPKERFSAEFPKEGPSILRIQQVVRGDSAAYFCASSETGNNEQFFGPGTRLTVL.

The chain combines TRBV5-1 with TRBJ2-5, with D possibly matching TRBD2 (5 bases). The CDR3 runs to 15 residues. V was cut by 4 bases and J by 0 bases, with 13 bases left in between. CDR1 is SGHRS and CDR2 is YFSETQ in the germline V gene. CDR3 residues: CASSTVSGNQETQYF. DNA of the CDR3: TGCGCCAGCAGCACGGTATCGGGGAACCAAGAGACCCAGTACTTC.

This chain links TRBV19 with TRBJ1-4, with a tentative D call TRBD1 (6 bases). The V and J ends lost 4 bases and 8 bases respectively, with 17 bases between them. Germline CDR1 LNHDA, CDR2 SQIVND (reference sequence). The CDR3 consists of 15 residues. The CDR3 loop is CASSTNDPQGEKLFF. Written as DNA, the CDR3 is TGTGCCAGTAGTACCAACGACCCCCAGGGGGAAAAACTGTTTTTT.

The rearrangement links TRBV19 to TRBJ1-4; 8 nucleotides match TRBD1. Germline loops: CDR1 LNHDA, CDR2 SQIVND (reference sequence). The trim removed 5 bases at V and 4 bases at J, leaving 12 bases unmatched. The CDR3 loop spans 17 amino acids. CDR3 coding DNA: TGTGCCAGTAGTCCAGGACAGGGATGGGGCTATAATGAAAAACTGTTTTTT. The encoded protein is CASSPGQGWGYNEKLFF.

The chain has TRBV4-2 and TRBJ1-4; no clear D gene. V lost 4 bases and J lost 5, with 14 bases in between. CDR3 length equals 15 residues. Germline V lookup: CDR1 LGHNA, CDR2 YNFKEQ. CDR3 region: CASSLLSEVNEKLFF. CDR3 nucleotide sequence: TGTGCCAGCAGCCTGCTCTCAGAGGTAAATGAAAAACTGTTTTTT.

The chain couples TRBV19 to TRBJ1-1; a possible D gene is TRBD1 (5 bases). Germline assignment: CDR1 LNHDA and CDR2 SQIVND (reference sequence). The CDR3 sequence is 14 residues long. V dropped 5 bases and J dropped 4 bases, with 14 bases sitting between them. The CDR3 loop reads CASSPTTETTEAFF. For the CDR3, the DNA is TGTGCCAGTAGTCCGACGACAGAGACCACTGAAGCTTTCTTT.

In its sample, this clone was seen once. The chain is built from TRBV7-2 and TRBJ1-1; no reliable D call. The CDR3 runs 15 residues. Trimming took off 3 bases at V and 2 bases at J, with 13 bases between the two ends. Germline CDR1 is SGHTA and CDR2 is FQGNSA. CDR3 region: CASSFKAQTNTEAFF. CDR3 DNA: TGTGCCAGCAGCTTCAAAGCGCAGACTAACACTGAAGCTTTCTTT.

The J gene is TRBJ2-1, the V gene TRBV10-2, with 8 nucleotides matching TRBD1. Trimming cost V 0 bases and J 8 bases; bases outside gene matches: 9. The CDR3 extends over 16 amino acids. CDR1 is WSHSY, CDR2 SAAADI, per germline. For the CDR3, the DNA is TGCGCCAGCAGTGAGTCCGGTACAGGGGGTTGGTATGAGCAGTTCTTC. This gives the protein CASSESGTGGWYEQFF.

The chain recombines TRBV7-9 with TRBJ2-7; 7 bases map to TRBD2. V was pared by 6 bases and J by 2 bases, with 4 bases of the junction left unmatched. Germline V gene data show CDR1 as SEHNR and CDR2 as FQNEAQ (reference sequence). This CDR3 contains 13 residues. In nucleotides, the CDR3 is TGTGCCAGCAGTGACCGGGGGGCCTACGAGCAGTACGTC. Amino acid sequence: CASSDRGAYEQYV.

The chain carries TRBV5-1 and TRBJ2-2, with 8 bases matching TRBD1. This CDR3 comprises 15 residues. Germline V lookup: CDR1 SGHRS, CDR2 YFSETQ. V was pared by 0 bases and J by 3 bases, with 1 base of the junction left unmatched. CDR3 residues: CASSLEQGDTGELFF. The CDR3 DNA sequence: TGCGCCAGCAGCTTGGAACAGGGGGACACCGGGGAGCTGTTTTTT.

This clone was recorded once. CDR3 sequence (DNA): TGTGCCAGCTGGACCGGGGTGGCCGGGGAGCTGTTTTTT. Translating gives CASWTGVAGELFF. The genes are TRBV2 and TRBJ2-2, with D possibly TRBD2 on 5 matching bases. CDR1 is SNHLY, CDR2 FYNNEI, per germline. This CDR3 is 13 amino acids long. V was trimmed by 8 bases and J by 6 bases, leaving 13 bases between them.

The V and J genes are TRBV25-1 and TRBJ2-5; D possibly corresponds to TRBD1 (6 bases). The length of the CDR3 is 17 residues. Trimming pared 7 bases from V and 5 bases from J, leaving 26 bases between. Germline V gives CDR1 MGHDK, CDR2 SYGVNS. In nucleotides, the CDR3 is TGTGCCAGCACGGCAGCGGTTGGGGGCGCTTATGGGGAGACCCAGTACTTC. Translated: CASTAAVGGAYGETQYF.

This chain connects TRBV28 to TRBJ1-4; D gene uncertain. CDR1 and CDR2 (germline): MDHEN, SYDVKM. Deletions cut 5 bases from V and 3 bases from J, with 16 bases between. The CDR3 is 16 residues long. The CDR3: CASSPPPSHSNEKLFF. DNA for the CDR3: TGTGCCAGCAGTCCCCCACCATCCCACTCTAATGAAAAACTGTTTTTT.

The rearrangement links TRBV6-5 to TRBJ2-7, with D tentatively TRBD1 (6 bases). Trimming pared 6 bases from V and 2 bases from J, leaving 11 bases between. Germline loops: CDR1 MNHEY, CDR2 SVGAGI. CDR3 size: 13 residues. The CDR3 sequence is CASRKTGPYEQYV. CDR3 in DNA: TGTGCCAGCAGAAAGACAGGTCCCTACGAGCAGTACGTC.

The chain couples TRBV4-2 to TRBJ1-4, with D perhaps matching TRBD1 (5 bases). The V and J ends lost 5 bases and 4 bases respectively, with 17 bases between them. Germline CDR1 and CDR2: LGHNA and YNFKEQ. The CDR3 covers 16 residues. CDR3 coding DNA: TGTGCCAGCAGCTCAAGTACAGGTCCGGGTAATGAAAAACTGTTTTTT. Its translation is CASSSSTGPGNEKLFF.

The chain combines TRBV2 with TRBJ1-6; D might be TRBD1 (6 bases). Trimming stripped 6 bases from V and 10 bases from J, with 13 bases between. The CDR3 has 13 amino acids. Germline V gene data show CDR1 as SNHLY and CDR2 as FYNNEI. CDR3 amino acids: CASRLRGESPLHF. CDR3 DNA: TGTGCCAGCAGGCTCAGGGGTGAGTCACCCCTCCACTTT. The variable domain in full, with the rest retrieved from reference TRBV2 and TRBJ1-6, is EPEVTQTPSHQVTQMGQEVILRCVPISNHLYFYWYRQILGQKVEFLVSFYNNEISEKSEIFDDQFSVERPDGSNFTLKIRSTKLEDSAMYFCASRLRGESPLHFGNGTRLTVT.

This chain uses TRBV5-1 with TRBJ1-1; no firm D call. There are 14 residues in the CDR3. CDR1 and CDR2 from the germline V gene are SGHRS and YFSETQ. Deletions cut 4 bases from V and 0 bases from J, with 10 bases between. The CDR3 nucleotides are TGCGCCAGCAGCCGGGATGGCATGAACACTGAAGCTTTCTTT. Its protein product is CASSRDGMNTEAFF.

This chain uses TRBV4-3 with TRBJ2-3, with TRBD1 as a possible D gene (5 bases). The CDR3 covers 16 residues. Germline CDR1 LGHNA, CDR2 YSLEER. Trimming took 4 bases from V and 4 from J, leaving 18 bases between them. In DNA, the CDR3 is TGCGCCAGCAGCCGAGTAGGGGCGGCAGGGTCAGATACGCAGTATTTT. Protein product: CASSRVGAAGSDTQYF.